A selection of T cell receptor beta chains follows, all from one sample in a study of shared clonotypes between healthy human individuals. Data came from immunoSEQ multiplex PCR; TCRdb stores just in-frame clones and leaves some out. The sample carries about 2.4 million clones, roughly 93% recorded once. The sequenced sample consisted of naive CD4+ T cells from PBMCs. These receptors all come from a man aged 18-30 years in good health. Some clones in this sample may be carry-over from other donors' samples. CDR3s include the opening cysteine and the closing phenylalanine or tryptophan. A D gene is named only where the DNA matches it firmly. For some rows the clone size is stated as once, few or many, or as a class when expanded; others skip it.

cdr3_aa: CASSESAWRETQYF
cdr3_nt: TGTGCCAGCAGTGAAAGCGCCTGGAGAGAGACCCAGTACTTC
d_call: NA
clone_size: NA
v_call: TRBV2
j_call: TRBJ2-5

cdr3_aa: CSVPGTGGFGNTIYF
cdr3_nt: TGCAGCGTTCCCGGGACAGGGGGCTTTGGAAACACCATATATTTT
d_call: TRBD1
clone_size: NA
v_call: TRBV29-1
j_call: TRBJ1-3

cdr3_aa: CASSLTVNEQFF
cdr3_nt: TGTGCCAGCAGCTTGACCGTCAATGAGCAGTTCTTC
d_call: NA
clone_size: NA
v_call: TRBV5-4
j_call: TRBJ2-1

cdr3_aa: CASSGGITYEQYF
cdr3_nt: TGTGCCAGCAGTGGTGGGATAACCTACGAGCAGTACTTC
d_call: NA
clone_size: NA
v_call: TRBV6-1
j_call: TRBJ2-7

cdr3_aa: CASSLEPGTYEQYF
cdr3_nt: TGTGCCAGCAGCTTAGAACCAGGTACATACGAGCAGTACTTC
d_call: NA
clone_size: NA
v_call: TRBV7-2
j_call: TRBJ2-7

cdr3_aa: CASSLIRRQYF
cdr3_nt: TGTGCCAGCAGCTTAATTAGAAGGCAGTACTTC
d_call: NA
clone_size: NA
v_call: TRBV7-3
j_call: TRBJ2-7

cdr3_aa: CATGSGRASPQETQYF
cdr3_nt: TGTGCCACCGGATCTGGCAGGGCCTCCCCCCAAGAGACCCAGTACTTC
d_call: NA
clone_size: NA
v_call: TRBV2
j_call: TRBJ2-5

cdr3_aa: CASSGGRGTDTQYF
cdr3_nt: TGTGCCAGCAGTGGTGGACGGGGCACAGATACGCAGTATTTT
d_call: NA
clone_size: once
v_call: TRBV6-1
j_call: TRBJ2-3

cdr3_aa: CAIRSGSSGNTVYF
cdr3_nt: TGTGCCATCAGGTCAGGCAGCTCTGGAAACACCGTATATTTT
d_call: NA
clone_size: NA
v_call: TRBV10-3
j_call: TRBJ1-3

cdr3_aa: CASSSQGSSSSGANVLTF
cdr3_nt: TGTGCCAGCAGTTCCCAGGGGTCCTCGAGCTCTGGGGCCAACGTCCTGACTTTC
d_call: NA
clone_size: NA
v_call: TRBV28
j_call: TRBJ2-6

cdr3_aa: CASSPSRGPYNEQFF
cdr3_nt: TGTGCCAGCTCACCTTCGAGGGGGCCCTACAATGAGCAGTTCTTC
d_call: TRBD1
clone_size: NA
v_call: TRBV18
j_call: TRBJ2-1

cdr3_aa: CASSYIAGGRNEQFF
cdr3_nt: TGCGCCAGCAGCTACATAGCGGGAGGGCGGAATGAGCAGTTCTTC
d_call: TRBD2
clone_size: NA
v_call: TRBV5-1
j_call: TRBJ2-1

cdr3_aa: CASRHTGNGQPQHF
cdr3_nt: TGTGCCAGCAGACATACAGGGAACGGTCAGCCCCAGCATTTT
d_call: NA
clone_size: NA
v_call: TRBV6-6
j_call: TRBJ1-5

cdr3_aa: CASSENAGKGPYEQYF
cdr3_nt: TGTGCCAGCAGTGAAAACGCAGGGAAGGGACCTTACGAGCAGTACTTC
d_call: NA
clone_size: once
v_call: TRBV2
j_call: TRBJ2-7

cdr3_aa: CASSRGGAGFTDTQYF
cdr3_nt: TGCGCCAGCAGCAGGGGGGGCGCAGGGTTTACAGATACGCAGTATTTT
d_call: NA
clone_size: NA
v_call: TRBV5-1
j_call: TRBJ2-3

cdr3_aa: CASSLRGTGELFF
cdr3_nt: TGTGCCAGCAGCCTTCGGGGTACCGGGGAGCTGTTTTTT
d_call: NA
clone_size: NA
v_call: TRBV14
j_call: TRBJ2-2

cdr3_aa: CSARDDTQYF
cdr3_nt: TGCAGTGCTAGAGATGATACGCAGTATTTT
d_call: NA
clone_size: once
v_call: TRBV20-1
j_call: TRBJ2-3

cdr3_aa: CASSLNPGLAGEKSYEQYF
cdr3_nt: TGTGCCAGCAGCTTGAACCCGGGACTAGCGGGAGAAAAATCCTACGAGCAGTACTTC
d_call: TRBD2
clone_size: NA
v_call: TRBV7-2
j_call: TRBJ2-7